This section outlines one TCR beta chain sequence together with its context. The antigen is unknown. The cDNA had a unique molecular identifier and a template-switch universal primer site. From the 5' RACE reads, TCRdb called clonotypes with MiXCR, one entry per CDR3 protein. The sample includes about 660,000 distinct CDR3 sequences, over 8.5% of them seen just once. The data belong to a study of identical twins. Study-level points and caveats: Zero-insertion analyses might be partly confounded by invariant T cells like MAIT and iNKT. Where beta out-of-frame sequences were concerned, excess twin sharing was weaker.

The same data also contributed to another study, on yellow fever vaccine responses in identical twins. As reported in that work: It has been reported that, in twins, the vaccine T cell response seemed partly convergent and partly personalized.

Sequenced sample: PBMCs. This sequence was found in a woman younger than 30 in good health.

The CDR3 sequence: CASSLIQGGVQETQYF. CDR3 DNA sequence: TGTGCCAGCAGCTTAATACAGGGAGGAGTACAAGAGACCCAGTACTTC. This chain connects TRBV11-2 to TRBJ2-5; D may match TRBD1 or TRBD2 (6 bases each). Trimming removed 2 bases at V and 2 bases at J, with 15 bases between. The CDR3 sequence is 16 residues long. The germline V gene has CDR1 SGHAT and CDR2 FQNNGV.